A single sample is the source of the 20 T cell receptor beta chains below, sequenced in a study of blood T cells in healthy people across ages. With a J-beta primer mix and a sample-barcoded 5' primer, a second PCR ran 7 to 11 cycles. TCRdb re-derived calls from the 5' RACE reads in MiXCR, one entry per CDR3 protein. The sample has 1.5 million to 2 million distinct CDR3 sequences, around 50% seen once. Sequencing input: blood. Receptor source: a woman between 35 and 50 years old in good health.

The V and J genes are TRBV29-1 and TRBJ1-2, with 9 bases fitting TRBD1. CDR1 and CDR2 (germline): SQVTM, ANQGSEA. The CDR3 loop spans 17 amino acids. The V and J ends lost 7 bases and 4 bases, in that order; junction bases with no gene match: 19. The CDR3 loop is CSAMVGTGHIPTYGYTF. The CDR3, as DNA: TGCAGCGCGATGGTCGGGACAGGGCACATACCCACCTATGGCTACACCTTC.

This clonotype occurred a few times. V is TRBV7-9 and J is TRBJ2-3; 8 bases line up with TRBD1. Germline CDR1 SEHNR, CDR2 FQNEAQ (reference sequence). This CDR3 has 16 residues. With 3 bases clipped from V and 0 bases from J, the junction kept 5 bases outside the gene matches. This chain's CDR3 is CASSFRTGPSTDTQYF. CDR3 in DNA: TGTGCCAGCAGCTTCCGGACAGGGCCAAGCACAGATACGCAGTATTTT. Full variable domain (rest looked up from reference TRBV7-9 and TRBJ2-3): DTGVSQNPRHKITKRGQNVTFRCDPISEHNRLYWYRQTLGQGPEFLTYFQNEAQLEKSRLLSDRFSAERPKGSFSTLEIQRTEQGDSAMYLCASSFRTGPSTDTQYFGPGTRLTVL.

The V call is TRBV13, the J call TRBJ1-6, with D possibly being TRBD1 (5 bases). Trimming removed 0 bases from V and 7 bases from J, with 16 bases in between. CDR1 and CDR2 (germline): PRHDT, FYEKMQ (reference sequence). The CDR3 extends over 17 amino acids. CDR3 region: CASSLGGVTRTNSPLHF. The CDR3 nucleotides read TGTGCCAGCAGCTTAGGAGGCGTCACCCGGACAAATTCACCCCTCCACTTT.

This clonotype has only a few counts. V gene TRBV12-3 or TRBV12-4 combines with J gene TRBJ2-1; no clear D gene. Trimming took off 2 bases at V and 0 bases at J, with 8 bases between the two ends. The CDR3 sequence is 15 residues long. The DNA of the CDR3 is TGTGCCAGCAGTTTAAAGGGAATCTCCTACAATGAGCAGTTCTTC. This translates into CASSLKGISYNEQFF.

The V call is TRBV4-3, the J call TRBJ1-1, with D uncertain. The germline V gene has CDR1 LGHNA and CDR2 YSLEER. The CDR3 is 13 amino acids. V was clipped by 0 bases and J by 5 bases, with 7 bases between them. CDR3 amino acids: CASSQDGVTEAFF. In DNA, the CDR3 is TGCGCCAGCAGCCAAGATGGGGTTACTGAAGCTTTCTTT.

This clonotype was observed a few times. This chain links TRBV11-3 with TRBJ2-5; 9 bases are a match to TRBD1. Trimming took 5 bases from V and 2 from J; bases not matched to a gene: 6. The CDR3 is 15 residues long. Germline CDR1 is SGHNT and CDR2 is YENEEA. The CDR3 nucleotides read TGTGCCAGCAGCCGCTCCGGACAGGGGCAAGAGACCCAGTACTTC. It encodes CASSRSGQGQETQYF.

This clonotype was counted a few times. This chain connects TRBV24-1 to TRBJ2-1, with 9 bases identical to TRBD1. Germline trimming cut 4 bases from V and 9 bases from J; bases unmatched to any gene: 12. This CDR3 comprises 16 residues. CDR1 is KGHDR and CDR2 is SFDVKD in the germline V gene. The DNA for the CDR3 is TGTGCCACCAGTGACCCCACTGGGACAGGGTTCGCTGAGCAGTTCTTC. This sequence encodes CATSDPTGTGFAEQFF.

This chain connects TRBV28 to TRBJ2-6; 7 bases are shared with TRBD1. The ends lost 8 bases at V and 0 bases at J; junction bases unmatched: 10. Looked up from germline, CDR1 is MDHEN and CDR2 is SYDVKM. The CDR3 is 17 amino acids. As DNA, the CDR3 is TGTGCCAGCGGTTCGGGACAGTGGAGCTCTGGGGCCAACGTCCTGACTTTC. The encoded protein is CASGSGQWSSGANVLTF.

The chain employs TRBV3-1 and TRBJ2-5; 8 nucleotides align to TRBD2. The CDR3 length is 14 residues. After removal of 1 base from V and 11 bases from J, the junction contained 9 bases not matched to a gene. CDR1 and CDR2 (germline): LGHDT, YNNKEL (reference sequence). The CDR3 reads CASSQVRGGTEQYF. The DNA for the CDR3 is TGTGCCAGCAGCCAAGTACGGGGGGGCACTGAGCAGTACTTC.

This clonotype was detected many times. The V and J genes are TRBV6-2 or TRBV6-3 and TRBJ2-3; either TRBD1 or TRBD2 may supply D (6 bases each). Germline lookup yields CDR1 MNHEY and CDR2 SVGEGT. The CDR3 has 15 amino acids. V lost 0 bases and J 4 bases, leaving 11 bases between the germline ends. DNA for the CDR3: TGTGCCAGCAGTTACTCTTCGGAGGGGGCAGATACGCAGTATTTT. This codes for CASSYSSEGADTQYF.

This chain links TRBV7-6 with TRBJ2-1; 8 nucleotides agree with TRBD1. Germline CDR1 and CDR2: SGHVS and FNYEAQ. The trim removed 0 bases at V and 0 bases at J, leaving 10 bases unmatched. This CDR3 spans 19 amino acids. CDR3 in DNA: TGTGCCAGCAGCTTAGCCTCCCCGACAGGGGTGAGCTCCTACAATGAGCAGTTCTTC. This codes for CASSLASPTGVSSYNEQFF.

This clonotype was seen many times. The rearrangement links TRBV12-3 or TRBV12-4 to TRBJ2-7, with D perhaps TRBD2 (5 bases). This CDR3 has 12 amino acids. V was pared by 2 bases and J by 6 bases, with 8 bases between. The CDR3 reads CASSLSSGEQYF. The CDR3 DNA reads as TGTGCCAGCAGTTTATCAAGCGGCGAGCAGTACTTC.

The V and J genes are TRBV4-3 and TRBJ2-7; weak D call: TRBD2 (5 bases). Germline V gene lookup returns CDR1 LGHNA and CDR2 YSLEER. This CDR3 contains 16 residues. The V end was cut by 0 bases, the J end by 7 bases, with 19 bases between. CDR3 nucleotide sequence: TGCGCCAGCAGCCAAGATCGCGGGTTACTCGGGTTAGAGCAGTACTTC. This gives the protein CASSQDRGLLGLEQYF.

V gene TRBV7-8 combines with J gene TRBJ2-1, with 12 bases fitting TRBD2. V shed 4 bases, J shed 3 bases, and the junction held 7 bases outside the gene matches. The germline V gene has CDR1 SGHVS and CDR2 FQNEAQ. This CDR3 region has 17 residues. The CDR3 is CASSSTTSGGLYNEQFF. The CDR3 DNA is TGTGCCAGCAGCTCCACGACTAGCGGGGGCCTCTACAATGAGCAGTTCTTC.

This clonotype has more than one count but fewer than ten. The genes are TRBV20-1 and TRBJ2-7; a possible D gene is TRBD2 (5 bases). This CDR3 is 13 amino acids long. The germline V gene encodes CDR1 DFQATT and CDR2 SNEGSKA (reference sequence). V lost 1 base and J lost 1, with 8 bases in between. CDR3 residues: CSARVEGSYEQYF. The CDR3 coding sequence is TGCAGTGCTAGAGTCGAGGGTTCCTACGAGCAGTACTTC.

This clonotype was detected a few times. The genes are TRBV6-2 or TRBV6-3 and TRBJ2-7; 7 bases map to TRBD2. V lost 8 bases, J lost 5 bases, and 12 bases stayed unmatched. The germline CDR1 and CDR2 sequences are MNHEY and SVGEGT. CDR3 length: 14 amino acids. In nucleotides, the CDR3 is TGTGCCAGCCCTGTTCTCGGGGGGAAGAACGAGCAGTACTTC. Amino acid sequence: CASPVLGGKNEQYF.

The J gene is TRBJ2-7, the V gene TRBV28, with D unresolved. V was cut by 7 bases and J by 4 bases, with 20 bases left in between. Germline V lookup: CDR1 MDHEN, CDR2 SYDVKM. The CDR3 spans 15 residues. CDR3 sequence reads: CASTVLSGGTYEQYF. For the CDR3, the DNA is TGTGCCAGCACCGTCTTATCGGGTGGCACTTACGAGCAGTACTTC.

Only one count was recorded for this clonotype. For the CDR3, the DNA is TGCAGTGCCAGTTCGGGACTAGAGGCGTCCTACGAGCAGTACTTC. This sequence encodes CSASSGLEASYEQYF. The chain is built from TRBV20-1 and TRBJ2-5; 8 bases map to TRBD2. The J call could be wrong; TRBJ2-7 is a better fit for the DNA end. Germline V lookup: CDR1 DFQATT, CDR2 SNEGSKA (reference sequence). The CDR3 extends over 15 amino acids.

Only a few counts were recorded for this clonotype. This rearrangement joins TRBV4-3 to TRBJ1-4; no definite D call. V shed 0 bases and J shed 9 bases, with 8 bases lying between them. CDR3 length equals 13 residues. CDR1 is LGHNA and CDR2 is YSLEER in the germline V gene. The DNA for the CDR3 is TGCGCCAGCAGCCAAGAATTCCCGCAAAAACTGTTTTTT. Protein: CASSQEFPQKLFF.

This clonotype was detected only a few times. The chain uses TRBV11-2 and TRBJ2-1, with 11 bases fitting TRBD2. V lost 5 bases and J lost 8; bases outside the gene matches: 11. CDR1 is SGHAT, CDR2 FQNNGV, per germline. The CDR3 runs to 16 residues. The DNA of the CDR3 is TGTGCCAGCAGCCCAGCAATAGCGGGGGGGCCGTATGAGCAGTTCTTC. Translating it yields CASSPAIAGGPYEQFF.